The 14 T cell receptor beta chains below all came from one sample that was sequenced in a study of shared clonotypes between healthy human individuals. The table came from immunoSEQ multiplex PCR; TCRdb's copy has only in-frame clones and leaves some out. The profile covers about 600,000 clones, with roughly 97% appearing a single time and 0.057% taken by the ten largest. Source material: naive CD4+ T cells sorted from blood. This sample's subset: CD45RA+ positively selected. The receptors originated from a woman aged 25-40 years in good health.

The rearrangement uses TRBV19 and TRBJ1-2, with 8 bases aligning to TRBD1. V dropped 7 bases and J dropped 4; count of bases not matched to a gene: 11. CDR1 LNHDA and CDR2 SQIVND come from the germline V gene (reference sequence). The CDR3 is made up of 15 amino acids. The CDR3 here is CASTLLDREGYGYTF. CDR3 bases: TGTGCCAGTACCTTATTGGACAGGGAGGGCTATGGCTACACCTTC.

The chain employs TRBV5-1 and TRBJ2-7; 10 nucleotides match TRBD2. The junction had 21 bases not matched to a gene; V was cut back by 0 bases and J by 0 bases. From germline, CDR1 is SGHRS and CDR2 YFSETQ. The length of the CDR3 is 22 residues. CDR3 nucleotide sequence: TGCGCCAGCAGCTTGGGGTACAGGGACGTCCCGGGACTAGCGCCCGACTCCTACGAGCAGTACTTC. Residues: CASSLGYRDVPGLAPDSYEQYF.

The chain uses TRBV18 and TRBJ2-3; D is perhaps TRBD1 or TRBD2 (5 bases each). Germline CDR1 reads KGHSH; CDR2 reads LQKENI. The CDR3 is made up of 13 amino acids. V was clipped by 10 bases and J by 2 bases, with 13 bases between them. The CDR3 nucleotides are TGTGCCACCCGGGGCCGCCTCACAGATACGCAGTATTTT. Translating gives CATRGRLTDTQYF.

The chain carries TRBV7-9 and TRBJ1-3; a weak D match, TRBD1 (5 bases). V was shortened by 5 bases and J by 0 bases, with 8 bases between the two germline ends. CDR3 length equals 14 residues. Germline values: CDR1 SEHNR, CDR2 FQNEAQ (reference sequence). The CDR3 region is CASSRQSSGNTIYF. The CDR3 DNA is TGTGCCAGCAGCCGACAGAGCTCTGGAAACACCATATATTTT.

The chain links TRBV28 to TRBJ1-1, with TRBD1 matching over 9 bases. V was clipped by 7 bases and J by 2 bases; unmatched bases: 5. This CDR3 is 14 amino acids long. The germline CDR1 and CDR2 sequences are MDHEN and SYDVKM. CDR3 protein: CASIWTGDNTEAFF. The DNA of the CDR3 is TGTGCCAGCATCTGGACAGGGGATAACACTGAAGCTTTCTTT.

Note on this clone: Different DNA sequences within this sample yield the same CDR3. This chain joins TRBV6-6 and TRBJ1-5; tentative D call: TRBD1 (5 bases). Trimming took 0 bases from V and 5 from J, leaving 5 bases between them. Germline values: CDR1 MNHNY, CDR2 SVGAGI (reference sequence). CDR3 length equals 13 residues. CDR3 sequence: CASSYSGDQPQHF. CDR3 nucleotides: TGTGCCAGCAGTTACTCAGGGGATCAGCCCCAGCATTTT.

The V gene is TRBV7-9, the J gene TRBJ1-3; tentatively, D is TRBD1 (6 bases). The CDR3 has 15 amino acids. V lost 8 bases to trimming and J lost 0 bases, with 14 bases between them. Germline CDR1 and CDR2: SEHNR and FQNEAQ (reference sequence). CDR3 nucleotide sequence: TGTGCCAGCCAGACAGGACAGCTCTCTGGAAACACCATATATTTT. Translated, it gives CASQTGQLSGNTIYF.

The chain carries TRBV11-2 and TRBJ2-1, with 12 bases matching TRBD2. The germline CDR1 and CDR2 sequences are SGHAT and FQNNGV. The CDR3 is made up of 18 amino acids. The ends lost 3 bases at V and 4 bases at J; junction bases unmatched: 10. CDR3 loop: CASSLPLLGLAGYNEQFF. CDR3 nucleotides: TGTGCCAGCAGCTTGCCCCTGTTGGGACTAGCGGGTTACAATGAGCAGTTCTTC.

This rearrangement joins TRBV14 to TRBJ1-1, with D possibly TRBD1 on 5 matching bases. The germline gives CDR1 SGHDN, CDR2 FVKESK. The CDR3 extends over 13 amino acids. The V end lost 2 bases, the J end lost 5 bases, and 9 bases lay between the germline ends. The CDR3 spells CASSQSRQTEAFF. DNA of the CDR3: TGTGCCAGCAGCCAATCCCGACAGACTGAAGCTTTCTTT. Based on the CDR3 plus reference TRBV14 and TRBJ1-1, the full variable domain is EAGVTQFPSHSVIEKGQTVTLRCDPISGHDNLYWYRRVMGKEIKFLLHFVKESKQDESGMPNNRFLAERTGGTYSTLKVQPAELEDSGVYFCASSQSRQTEAFFGQGTRLTVV.

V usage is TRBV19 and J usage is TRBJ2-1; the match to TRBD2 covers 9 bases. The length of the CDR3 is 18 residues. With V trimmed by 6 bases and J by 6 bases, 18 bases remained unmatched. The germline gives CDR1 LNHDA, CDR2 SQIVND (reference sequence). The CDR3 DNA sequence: TGTGCCAGTAGCCAAAATCACGTTTTGCGGGAGGGCAGCAATGAGCAGTTCTTC. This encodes CASSQNHVLREGSNEQFF.

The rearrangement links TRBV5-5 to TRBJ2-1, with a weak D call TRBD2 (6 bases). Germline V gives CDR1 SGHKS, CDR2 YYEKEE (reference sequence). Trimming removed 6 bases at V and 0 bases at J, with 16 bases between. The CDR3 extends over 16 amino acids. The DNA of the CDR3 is TGTGCCAGCACCCGTCCTGGGGGGACCTCCTACAATGAGCAGTTCTTC. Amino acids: CASTRPGGTSYNEQFF.

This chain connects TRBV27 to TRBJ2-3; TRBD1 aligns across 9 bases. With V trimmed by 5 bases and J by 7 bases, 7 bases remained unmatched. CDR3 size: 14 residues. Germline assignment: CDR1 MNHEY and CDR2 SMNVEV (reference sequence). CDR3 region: CASSGTGLVNTQYF. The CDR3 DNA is TGTGCCAGCAGTGGGACAGGGTTGGTTAATACGCAGTATTTT.

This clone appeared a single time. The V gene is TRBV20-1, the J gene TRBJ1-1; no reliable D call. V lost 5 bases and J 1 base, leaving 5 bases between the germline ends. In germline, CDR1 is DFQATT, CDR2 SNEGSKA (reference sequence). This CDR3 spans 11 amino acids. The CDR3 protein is CSAYKNTEAFF. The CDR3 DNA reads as TGCAGTGCTTACAAGAACACTGAAGCTTTCTTT.

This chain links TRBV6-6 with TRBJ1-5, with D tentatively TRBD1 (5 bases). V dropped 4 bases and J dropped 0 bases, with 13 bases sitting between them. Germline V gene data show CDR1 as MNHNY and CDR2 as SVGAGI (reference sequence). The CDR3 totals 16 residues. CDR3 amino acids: CASSLGTRYSNQPQHF. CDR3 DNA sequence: TGTGCCAGCAGTTTAGGGACGAGGTATAGCAATCAGCCCCAGCATTTT.